This T cell receptor beta chain derives from a study of T cells in Graves' hyperthyroidism and ophthalmopathy. This clonotype has ten or more counts. Participants, patients aged 18 to 65, had newly diagnosed hyperthyroidism with a duration under 2 months. A roughly 9.3 ml volume of fresh peripheral blood provided the PBMCs. Germline values: CDR1 KGHSH, CDR2 LQKENI. Between the trimmed V and J ends, which lost 3 bases and 3 bases, there was a span of 11 bases. CDR3 length equals 14 residues. Amplification of TCR beta CDR3 regions was performed using RNA transcripts as template. First-round RT-PCR targeting the TCR CDR3 was performed with the HTBI primer set. MiXCR was run by TCRdb on the multiplex PCR reads, yielding one entry per CDR3 protein. The top ten clones hold almost 8% of a sample with around 300,000 distinct CDR3 sequences, roughly 13% of them seen once.

This chain joins TRBV18 and TRBJ2-5; D is possibly TRBD1 (5 bases). The receptor's source is a woman in her 30s with Graves' hyperthyroidism that later progressed to Graves' ophthalmopathy. Sequences were obtained from blood. CDR3 protein: CASSPSRGKETQYF. CDR3 bases: TGTGCCAGCTCACCCTCTAGGGGTAAAGAGACCCAGTACTTC.